The 29 T cell receptor beta chains below all came from one sample that was sequenced in a study of metastatic and nonmetastatic thyroid tumors. Every patient was untreated before thyroid surgery. TCRdb reprocessed the PCR reads via MiXCR. The sample carries 30,000 to 45,000 clones, roughly 28% recorded once. Sequencing used blood. These receptors all come from a male donor with papillary thyroid cancer or a benign thyroid nodule (not recorded which). Some clones in this sample may be carry-over from other donors' samples.

This clone was detected only a few times. The chain uses TRBV19 and TRBJ1-1; D is perhaps TRBD1 (6 bases). V was shortened by 3 bases and J by 0 bases, with 11 bases between the two germline ends. Germline-derived CDR1 and CDR2 are LNHDA and SQIVND (reference sequence). The length of the CDR3 is 15 residues. CDR3 protein: CASSITGIMNTEAFF. As DNA, the CDR3 is TGTGCCAGTAGTATTACAGGGATAATGAACACTGAAGCTTTCTTT.

The rearrangement uses TRBV18 and TRBJ1-2; tentative D call: TRBD1 (5 bases). Germline CDR1 and CDR2: KGHSH and LQKENI. The V and J ends lost 3 bases and 4 bases respectively, with 12 bases between them. CDR3 length: 14 amino acids. CDR3 protein: CASSPGAFSYGYTF. The CDR3 region has the DNA TGTGCCAGCTCACCCGGGGCCTTTTCCTATGGCTACACCTTC.

By share of the sample, this clone is medium-sized. This CDR3 reads CASSPRRSTGEQYF. In DNA, the CDR3 is TGTGCCAGCAGCCCCAGGCGGAGCACGGGCGAGCAGTACTTC. The V call is TRBV11-1, the J call TRBJ2-7; D unresolved. The germline CDR1 and CDR2 sequences are SGHAT and FQDESV (reference sequence). CDR3 length: 14 residues. Trimming pared 5 bases from V and 6 bases from J, leaving 17 bases between. Complete variable domain (other parts from reference TRBV11-1 and TRBJ2-7): EAEVAQSPRYKITEKSQAVAFWCDPISGHATLYWYRQILGQGPELLVQFQDESVVDDSQLPKDRFSAERLKGVDSTLKIQPAELGDSAMYLCASSPRRSTGEQYFGPGTRLTVT.

This clone appeared a few times. CDR3 nucleotide sequence: TGTGCCAGCAGCTTAGGCCCAGGGACGAACACCGGGGAGCTGTTTTTT. Its translation: CASSLGPGTNTGELFF. The chain joins TRBV11-1 to TRBJ2-2; TRBD1 is a possible D gene (5 bases). Trimming left V 1 base short and J 0 bases short, with 9 bases between. Germline CDR1 is SGHAT and CDR2 is FQDESV (reference sequence). The CDR3 consists of 16 residues. Supplemented by reference TRBV11-1 and TRBJ2-2, the full variable domain reads EAEVAQSPRYKITEKSQAVAFWCDPISGHATLYWYRQILGQGPELLVQFQDESVVDDSQLPKDRFSAERLKGVDSTLKIQPAELGDSAMYLCASSLGPGTNTGELFFGEGSRLTVL.

The sample holds many counts of this clone. The chain recombines TRBV5-5 with TRBJ2-1; the D call may be TRBD1 or TRBD2 (6 bases each). This CDR3 has 14 amino acids. Germline loops: CDR1 SGHKS, CDR2 YYEKEE (reference sequence). The V end was cut by 5 bases, the J end by 11 bases, with 20 bases between. The CDR3 DNA reads TGTGCCAGCAGTCCAGCCATGGGGGGCTCCCAGCAGTTCTTC. It translates to CASSPAMGGSQQFF.

The chain recombines TRBV5-1 with TRBJ2-7, with TRBD2 matching 7 bases. V dropped 0 bases and J dropped 7; count of bases not matched to a gene: 4. Germline CDR1 and CDR2: SGHRS and YFSETQ. The CDR3 totals 13 residues. The CDR3 sequence: CASSLDPGGEQYF. CDR3 in DNA: TGCGCCAGCAGCTTGGATCCGGGGGGAGAGCAGTACTTC.

The J gene is TRBJ2-3, the V gene TRBV6-6; D gene unclear. Trimming pared 2 bases from V and 4 bases from J, leaving 10 bases between. Germline CDR1 MNHNY, CDR2 SVGAGI (reference sequence). The CDR3 has 14 residues. CDR3 DNA sequence: TGTGCCAGCAGTTACCTCACGTGGGCAGATACGCAGTATTTT. The encoded protein is CASSYLTWADTQYF.

The V and J genes are TRBV20-1 and TRBJ2-7; either TRBD1 or TRBD2 may supply D (6 bases each). V was clipped by 0 bases and J by 5 bases, with 14 bases between them. The V gene's germline CDR1 is DFQATT and CDR2 SNEGSKA (reference sequence). CDR3 length: 14 residues. The CDR3: CSARDEGGLHEQYF. DNA of the CDR3: TGCAGTGCTAGAGATGAAGGGGGGCTGCACGAGCAGTACTTC.

Within the sample, this clone is medium-sized (0.01 to 0.1%). The gene calls are TRBV11-2 and TRBJ2-1; D ambiguous. V lost 5 bases and J lost 4, with 9 bases in between. CDR1 and CDR2 (germline): SGHAT, FQNNGV. The CDR3 has 13 residues. The CDR3, as DNA: TGTGCCAGCAGCCCCCTGGAGTACAATGAGCAGTTCTTC. Amino acid sequence: CASSPLEYNEQFF.

The chain combines TRBV11-2 with TRBJ2-2, with unresolved D. The V and J ends lost 7 bases and 6 bases respectively, with 12 bases between them. This CDR3 is 13 amino acids long. The germline gives CDR1 SGHAT, CDR2 FQNNGV. CDR3 sequence reads: CASTRITSGELFF. CDR3 DNA sequence: TGTGCCAGCACCAGGATAACGTCCGGGGAGCTGTTTTTT.

A single count supports this clone. The rearrangement uses TRBV20-1 and TRBJ1-2; no clear D. The CDR3 covers 12 residues. Trimming left V 1 base short and J 2 bases short, with 5 bases between. Germline-derived CDR1 and CDR2 are DFQATT and SNEGSKA (reference sequence). This CDR3 is CSARGANYGYTF. CDR3 coding DNA: TGCAGTGCTAGAGGGGCGAACTATGGCTACACCTTC.

This clone was counted many times. The V call is TRBV24-1, the J call TRBJ2-1, with 7 bases aligning to TRBD1. CDR3 length equals 13 residues. V trimming: 1 base; J trimming: 13 bases; junction bases outside the gene matches: 6. Germline V gives CDR1 KGHDR, CDR2 SFDVKD. The CDR3 bases are TGTGCCACCAGTGATTTAGGGACAGACGAACAGTTCTTC. It codes for CATSDLGTDEQFF.

This clone was recorded at least ten times. This chain connects TRBV19 to TRBJ2-1; weak D call: TRBD2 (5 bases). This CDR3 contains 16 residues. The V end was cut by 5 bases, the J end by 0 bases, with 14 bases between. Germline V gene lookup returns CDR1 LNHDA and CDR2 SQIVND (reference sequence). CDR3 sequence: CASSPIAYHSYNEQFF. The CDR3 DNA sequence: TGTGCCAGTAGTCCCATAGCGTACCACTCCTACAATGAGCAGTTCTTC.

To note about this clone: The junction shows a germline mismatch at one end, possibly a read error. This chain connects TRBV6-2 or TRBV6-3 to TRBJ2-1; 14 bases fit TRBD2. CDR3 size: 15 residues. Germline V lookup: CDR1 MNHEY, CDR2 SVGEGT. CDR3 loop: CASSRLAGGINEQFF. The CDR3 DNA sequence: TGTGCCAGCAGTCGACTAGCGGGAGGGATAAATGAACAGTTCTTC.

This rearrangement joins TRBV20-1 to TRBJ2-5, with D maybe TRBD1 (5 bases). CDR1 and CDR2 (germline): DFQATT, SNEGSKA (reference sequence). The CDR3 has 16 residues. V shed 0 bases and J shed 0 bases, with 14 bases lying between them. The CDR3 DNA reads TGCAGTGCTAGAGATGCGGACACGGAGTACCAAGAGACCCAGTACTTC. Its protein product is CSARDADTEYQETQYF.

Within the sample, this clone is medium-sized (0.01 to 0.1%). This rearrangement joins TRBV27 to TRBJ2-7; TRBD1 matches 9 bases. Germline V gene lookup returns CDR1 MNHEY and CDR2 SMNVEV (reference sequence). The CDR3 extends over 14 amino acids. Unmatched junction bases numbered 9, after V lost 10 bases and J lost 2 bases. The CDR3 bases are TGTGCCACCAGACCCGGGACAGGGACCTACGAGCAGTACTTC. This translates into CATRPGTGTYEQYF.

The chain is built from TRBV12-3 or TRBV12-4 and TRBJ2-1; D gene unclear. The CDR3 sequence is 15 residues long. V lost 5 bases and J 1 base, leaving 12 bases between the germline ends. In DNA form, the CDR3 reads TGTGCCAGCAGTCCTCTGGTGGGATCCTACAATGAGCAGTTCTTC. Its protein is CASSPLVGSYNEQFF.

This clone was seen just once. The rearrangement links TRBV5-1 to TRBJ1-3; no firm D call. The V end lost 0 bases, the J end lost 3 bases, and 13 bases lay between the germline ends. The CDR3 sequence is 16 residues long. Per the germline V gene, CDR1 is SGHRS and CDR2 is YFSETQ. CDR3 loop: CASSLAPAQLGNTIYF. CDR3 sequence (DNA): TGCGCCAGCAGCTTGGCGCCGGCACAGCTTGGAAACACCATATATTTT.

The chain is built from TRBV6-1 and TRBJ1-2, with D unclear. The CDR3 has 11 residues. The germline V gene encodes CDR1 MNHNS and CDR2 SASEGT. V was shortened by 11 bases and J by 7 bases, with 14 bases between the two germline ends. CDR3 in DNA: TGTGCCCTCGGAGGACCCTTTGGCTACACCTTC. This encodes CALGGPFGYTF.

This clone was counted between two and nine times. The CDR3 sequence is CSARGENTEAFF. In DNA form, the CDR3 reads TGCAGTGCTAGAGGGGAGAACACTGAAGCTTTCTTT. The chain couples TRBV20-1 to TRBJ1-1; D is uncertain. The ends were cut back, 1 base at V and 1 base at J, with 4 bases in the middle. Germline-derived CDR1 and CDR2 are DFQATT and SNEGSKA (reference sequence). The CDR3 length is 12 residues.

Ten or more counts support this clone. The gene calls are TRBV11-1 and TRBJ1-6, with D hard to call. Germline lookup yields CDR1 SGHAT and CDR2 FQDESV (reference sequence). V was trimmed by 3 bases and J by 0 bases, leaving 18 bases between them. The CDR3 has 19 residues. This chain's CDR3 is CASSFWERPSSSYNSPLHF. The CDR3 nucleotides are TGTGCCAGCAGCTTTTGGGAGCGACCTTCCAGCTCCTATAATTCACCCCTCCACTTT. Using reference TRBV11-1 and TRBJ1-6 for the parts outside the CDR3, the full variable domain is EAEVAQSPRYKITEKSQAVAFWCDPISGHATLYWYRQILGQGPELLVQFQDESVVDDSQLPKDRFSAERLKGVDSTLKIQPAELGDSAMYLCASSFWERPSSSYNSPLHFGNGTRLTVT.

This clone has a handful of counts. This sequence joins TRBV6-1 and TRBJ2-1; D perhaps matches TRBD2 (6 bases). Trimming stripped 4 bases from V and 8 bases from J, with 21 bases between. The CDR3 contains 16 residues. CDR1 MNHNS and CDR2 SASEGT come from the germline V gene. In DNA, the CDR3 is TGTGCCAGCAGTGGAAGGGACTCAGAGGAATACGATGAGCAGTTCTTC. It is translated as CASSGRDSEEYDEQFF.

This clone is classed as medium-sized. The rearrangement uses TRBV5-1 and TRBJ1-2; D might be TRBD1 (6 bases). This CDR3 spans 16 amino acids. From germline, CDR1 is SGHRS and CDR2 YFSETQ. V gave up 4 bases and J gave up 8 bases, with 24 bases separating them. CDR3 bases: TGCGCCAGCAGCCCCCAGGCCGCGTTAGGGGGTGAAGGCTACACCTTC. Translated: CASSPQAALGGEGYTF.

This clone appeared many times. The chain combines TRBV18 with TRBJ1-5; 9 bases are a match to TRBD1. V lost 4 bases, J lost 4 bases, and 2 bases stayed unmatched. In germline, CDR1 is KGHSH, CDR2 LQKENI. This CDR3 spans 14 amino acids. CDR3 protein: CASSLDRGNQPQHF. As DNA, the CDR3 is TGTGCCAGCTCACTGGACAGGGGTAATCAGCCCCAGCATTTT.

The chain has TRBV7-8 and TRBJ2-7; possible D gene TRBD1, 6 bases. The CDR3 spans 14 residues. The germline V gene has CDR1 SGHVS and CDR2 FQNEAQ. Deletions cut 5 bases from V and 3 bases from J, with 14 bases between. CDR3 DNA sequence: TGTGCCAGCAGCCCTCAGGGGACCTTCTACGAGCAGTACTTC. It yields the protein CASSPQGTFYEQYF.

This clone was seen more than once but under ten times. Since no conserved phenylalanine or tryptophan closes the CDR3, a read error is the likely cause. The chain couples TRBV9 to TRBJ2-7; no clear D gene. CDR3 size: 15 residues. Trimming took off 3 bases at V and 7 bases at J, with 20 bases between the two ends. The germline V gene encodes CDR1 SGDLS and CDR2 YYNGEE. Written as DNA, the CDR3 is TGTGCCAGCAGCGCTTGGTACAGTTCCAAAGGGGAGCAGTACCTC. Its translation: CASSAWYSSKGEQYL.

This clone turned up a few times. The gene calls are TRBV15 and TRBJ2-7; D is unclear. Germline-derived CDR1 and CDR2 are LNHNV and YYDKDF (reference sequence). CDR3 length: 15 amino acids. With 0 bases removed from V and 6 bases from J, the gap between germline ends came to 15 bases. This chain's CDR3 is CATSREGRLDGEQYF. Written as DNA, the CDR3 is TGTGCCACCAGCAGAGAGGGAAGATTGGATGGCGAGCAGTACTTC.

This clone was observed at least ten times. The chain has TRBV10-2 and TRBJ1-3; TRBD1 matches at 8 bases. The CDR3 is 13 residues long. Losses at the gene ends were 6 bases for V and 3 bases for J; bases not matched to a gene: 1. Germline-derived CDR1 and CDR2 are WSHSY and SAAADI. DNA of the CDR3: TGCGCCAGCAGGGGGACAGGTGGAAACACCATATATTTT. As protein: CASRGTGGNTIYF.

There are many counts of this clone. This chain uses TRBV3-1 with TRBJ1-4; D might be TRBD1 (5 bases). CDR3 length equals 16 residues. CDR1 and CDR2 (germline): LGHDT, YNNKEL (reference sequence). Trimming left V 1 base short and J 6 bases short, with 15 bases between. CDR3 residues: CASSQGAGPSDEKLFF. Here the CDR3 DNA reads TGTGCCAGCAGCCAAGGGGCAGGGCCGAGCGATGAAAAACTGTTTTTT.